This T cell receptor beta chain was sequenced during a study of control samples from healthy donors and cancer patients. Here immunoSEQ multiplex PCR was the method, and the copy in TCRdb shows in-frame clones only, minus some. The sample consists of approximately 49,000 clones, around 85% of them appearing once. This CDR3 is built from 14 residues. V was clipped by 9 bases and J by 4 bases; unmatched bases: 8. Per the germline V gene, CDR1 is SNHLY and CDR2 is FYNNEI. The sequence was obtained from a woman in her 50s with lung cancer. This chain links TRBV2 with TRBJ1-4, with TRBD1 identical over 7 bases. Specimen: PBMCs. CDR3 protein: CASAGTADNEKLFF. In DNA form, the CDR3 reads TGTGCCAGTGCCGGGACAGCCGATAATGAAAAACTGTTTTTT.